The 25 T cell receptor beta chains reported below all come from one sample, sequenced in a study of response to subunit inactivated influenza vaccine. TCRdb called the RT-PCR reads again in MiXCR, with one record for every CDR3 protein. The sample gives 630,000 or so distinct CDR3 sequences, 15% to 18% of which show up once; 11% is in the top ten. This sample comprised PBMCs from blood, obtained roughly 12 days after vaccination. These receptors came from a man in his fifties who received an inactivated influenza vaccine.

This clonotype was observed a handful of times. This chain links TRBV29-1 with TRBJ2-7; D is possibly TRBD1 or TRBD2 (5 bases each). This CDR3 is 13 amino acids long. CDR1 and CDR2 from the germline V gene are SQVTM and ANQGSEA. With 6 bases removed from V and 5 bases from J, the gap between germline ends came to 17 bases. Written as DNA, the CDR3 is TGCAGCGTCCCTTGGGGGAGTCCCCACGAGCAGTACTTC. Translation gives CSVPWGSPHEQYF.

The CDR3 region is CASSQQGQGEETQYF. The CDR3 nucleotides read TGTGCCAGCAGCCAACAGGGACAGGGTGAAGAGACCCAGTACTTC. The gene calls are TRBV4-2 and TRBJ2-5; the match to TRBD1 covers 9 bases. Trimming cost V 2 bases and J 3 bases; bases outside gene matches: 4. The CDR3 loop spans 15 amino acids. Looked up from germline, CDR1 is LGHNA and CDR2 is YNFKEQ.

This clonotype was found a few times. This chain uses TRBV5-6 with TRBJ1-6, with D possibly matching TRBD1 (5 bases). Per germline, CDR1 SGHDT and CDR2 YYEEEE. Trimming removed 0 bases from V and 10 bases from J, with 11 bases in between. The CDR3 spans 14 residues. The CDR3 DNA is TGTGCCAGCAGCTTGGTAGAGGGACCATCACCCCTCCACTTT. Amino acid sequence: CASSLVEGPSPLHF.

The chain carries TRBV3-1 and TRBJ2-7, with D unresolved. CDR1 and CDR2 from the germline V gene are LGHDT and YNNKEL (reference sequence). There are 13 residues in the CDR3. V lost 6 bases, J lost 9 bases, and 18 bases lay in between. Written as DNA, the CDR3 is TGTGCCAGCAGTCCTACCAACTACGAGCGGCAGTACTTC. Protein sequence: CASSPTNYERQYF.

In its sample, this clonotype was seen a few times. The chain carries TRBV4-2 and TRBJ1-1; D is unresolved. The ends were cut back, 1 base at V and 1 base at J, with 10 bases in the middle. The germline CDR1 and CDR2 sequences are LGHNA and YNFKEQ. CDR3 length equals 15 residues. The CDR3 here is CASSQGLGGNTEAFF. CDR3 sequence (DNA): TGTGCCAGCAGCCAAGGGCTAGGTGGGAACACTGAAGCTTTCTTT.

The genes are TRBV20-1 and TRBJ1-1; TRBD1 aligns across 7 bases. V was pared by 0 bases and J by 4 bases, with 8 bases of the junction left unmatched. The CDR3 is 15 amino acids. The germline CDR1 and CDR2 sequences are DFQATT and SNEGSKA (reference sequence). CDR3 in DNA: TGCAGTGCTAGAGATGGGGACAGTCCCCTCACTGAAGCTTTCTTT. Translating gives CSARDGDSPLTEAFF.

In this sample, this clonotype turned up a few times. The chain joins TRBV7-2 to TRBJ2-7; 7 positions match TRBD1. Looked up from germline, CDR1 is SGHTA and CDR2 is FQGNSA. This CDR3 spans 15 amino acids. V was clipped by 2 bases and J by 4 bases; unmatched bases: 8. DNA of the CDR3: TGTGCCAGCAGCTTAAAAAGGACAGGCCCTTACGAGCAGTACTTC. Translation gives CASSLKRTGPYEQYF.

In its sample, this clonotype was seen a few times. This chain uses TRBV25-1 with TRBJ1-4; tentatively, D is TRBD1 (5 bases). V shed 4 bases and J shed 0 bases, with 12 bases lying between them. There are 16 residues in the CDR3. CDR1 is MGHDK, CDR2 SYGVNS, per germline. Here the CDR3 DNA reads TGTGCCAGCAGTGGAGACAGATCTGCAACTAATGAAAAACTGTTTTTT. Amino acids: CASSGDRSATNEKLFF. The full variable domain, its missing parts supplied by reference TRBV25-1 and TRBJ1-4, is EADIYQTPRYLVIGTGKKITLECSQTMGHDKMYWYQQDPGMELHLIHYSYGVNSTEKGDLSSESTVSRIRTEHFPLTLESARPSHTSQYLCASSGDRSATNEKLFFGSGTQLSVL.

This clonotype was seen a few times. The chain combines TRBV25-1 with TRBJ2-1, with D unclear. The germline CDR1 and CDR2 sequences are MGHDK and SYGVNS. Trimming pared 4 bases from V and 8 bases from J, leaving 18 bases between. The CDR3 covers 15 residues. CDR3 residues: CASSVGDTGRDEQFF. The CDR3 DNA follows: TGTGCCAGCAGTGTCGGAGACACTGGGCGAGATGAGCAGTTCTTC.

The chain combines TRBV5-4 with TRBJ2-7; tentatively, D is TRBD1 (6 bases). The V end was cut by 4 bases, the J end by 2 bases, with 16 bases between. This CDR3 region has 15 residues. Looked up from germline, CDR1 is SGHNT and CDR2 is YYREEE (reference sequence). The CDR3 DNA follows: TGTGCCAGCAGCGACTACGGACAGAACCCCTACGAGCAGTACTTC. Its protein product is CASSDYGQNPYEQYF.

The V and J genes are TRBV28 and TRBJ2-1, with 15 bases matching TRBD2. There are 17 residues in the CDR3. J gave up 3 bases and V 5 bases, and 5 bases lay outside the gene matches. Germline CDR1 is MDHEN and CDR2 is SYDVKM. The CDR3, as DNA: TGTGCCAGCAGTACTCTGGGACTAGCGGGGGGCTACAATGAGCAGTTCTTC. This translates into CASSTLGLAGGYNEQFF. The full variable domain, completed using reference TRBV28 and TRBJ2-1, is DVKVTQSSRYLVKRTGEKVFLECVQDMDHENMFWYRQDPGLGLRLIYFSYDVKMKEKGDIPEGYSVSREKKERFSLILESASTNQTSMYLCASSTLGLAGGYNEQFFGPGTRLTVL.

CDR3 residues: CSSATGTEYGYTF. The CDR3 DNA reads as TGCAGCTCCGCGACTGGGACAGAGTATGGCTACACCTTC. The V and J genes are TRBV29-1 and TRBJ1-2; 7 positions agree with TRBD1. Germline V gene data show CDR1 as SQVTM and CDR2 as ANQGSEA. The V gene end was trimmed by 8 bases and the J gene end by 5 bases; junction bases not matched to a gene: 11. The CDR3 has 13 residues.

The CDR3, as DNA: TGTGCCAGCAGTTTGCAGAGTTGGCAAGAGACCCAGTACTTC. As protein: CASSLQSWQETQYF. The gene calls are TRBV12-3 or TRBV12-4 and TRBJ2-5; D unclear. This CDR3 has 14 residues. Trimming left V 3 bases short and J 2 bases short, with 10 bases between.

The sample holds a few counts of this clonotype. CDR3 bases: TGCGCCAGCAGCTCCTACGATAGGACTAGCGGTATCTACAATGAGCAGTTCTTC. Amino acids: CASSSYDRTSGIYNEQFF. This chain links TRBV5-1 with TRBJ2-1, with 10 bases lining up with TRBD2. This CDR3 region has 18 residues. Germline assignment: CDR1 SGHRS and CDR2 YFSETQ. The J segment lost 3 bases and the V segment lost 3 bases, leaving 12 bases of the junction unmatched.

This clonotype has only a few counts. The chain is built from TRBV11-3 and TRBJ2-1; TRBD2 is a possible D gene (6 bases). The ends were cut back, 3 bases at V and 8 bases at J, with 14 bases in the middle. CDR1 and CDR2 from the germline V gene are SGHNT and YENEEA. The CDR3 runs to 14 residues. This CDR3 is CASSLGGRVHEQFF. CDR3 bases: TGTGCCAGCAGCTTGGGAGGACGTGTGCATGAGCAGTTCTTC.

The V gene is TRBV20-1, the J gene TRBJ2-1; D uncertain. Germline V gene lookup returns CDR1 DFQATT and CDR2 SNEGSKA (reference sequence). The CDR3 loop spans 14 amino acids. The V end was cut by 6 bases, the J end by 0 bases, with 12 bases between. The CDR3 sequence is CSAKTPDSYNEQFF. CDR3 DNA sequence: TGCAGTGCCAAAACTCCGGACTCCTACAATGAGCAGTTCTTC.

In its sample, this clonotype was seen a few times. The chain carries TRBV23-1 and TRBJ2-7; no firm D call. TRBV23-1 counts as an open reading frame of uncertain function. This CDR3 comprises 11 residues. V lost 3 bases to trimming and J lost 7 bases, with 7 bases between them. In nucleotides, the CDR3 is TGCGCCAGCAGTCACGAACTAGAGCAGTACTTC. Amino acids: CASSHELEQYF.

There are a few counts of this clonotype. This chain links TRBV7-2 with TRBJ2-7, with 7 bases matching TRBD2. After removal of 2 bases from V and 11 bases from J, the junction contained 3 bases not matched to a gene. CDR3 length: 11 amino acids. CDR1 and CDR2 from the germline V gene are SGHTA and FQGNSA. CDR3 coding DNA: TGTGCCAGCAGCTTACGGGGGGATAAGTACTTC. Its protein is CASSLRGDKYF. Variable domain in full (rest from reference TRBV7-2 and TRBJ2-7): GAGVSQSPSNKVTEKGKDVELRCDPISGHTALYWYRQSLGQGLEFLIYFQGNSAPDKSGLPSDRFSAERTGGSVSTLTIQRTQQEDSAVYLCASSLRGDKYFGPGTRLTVT.

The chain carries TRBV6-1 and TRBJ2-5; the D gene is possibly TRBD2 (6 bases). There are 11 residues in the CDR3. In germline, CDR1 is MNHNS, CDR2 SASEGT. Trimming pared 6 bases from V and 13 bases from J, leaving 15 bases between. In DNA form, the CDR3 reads TGTGCCAGCAGAGAGGACTATTCGACGTACTTC. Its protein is CASREDYSTYF.

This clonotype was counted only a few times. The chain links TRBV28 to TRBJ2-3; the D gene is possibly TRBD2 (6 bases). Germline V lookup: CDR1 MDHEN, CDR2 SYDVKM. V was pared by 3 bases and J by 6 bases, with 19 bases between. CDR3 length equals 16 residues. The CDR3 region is CASSFGGGIRGDTQYF. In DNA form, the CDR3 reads TGTGCCAGCAGTTTTGGAGGCGGGATCCGCGGGGATACGCAGTATTTT.

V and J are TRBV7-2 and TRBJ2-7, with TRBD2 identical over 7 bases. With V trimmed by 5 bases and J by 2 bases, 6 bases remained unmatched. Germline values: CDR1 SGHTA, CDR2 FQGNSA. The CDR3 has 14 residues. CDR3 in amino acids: CASSGGGTTYEQYF. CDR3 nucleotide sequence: TGTGCCAGCAGCGGGGGGGGGACCACCTACGAGCAGTACTTC.

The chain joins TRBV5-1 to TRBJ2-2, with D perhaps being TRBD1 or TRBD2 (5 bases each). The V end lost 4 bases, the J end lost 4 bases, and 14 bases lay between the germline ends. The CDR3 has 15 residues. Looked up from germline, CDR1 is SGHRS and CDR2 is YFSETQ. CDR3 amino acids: CASSPRGESTGELFF. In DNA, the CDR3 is TGCGCCAGCAGCCCTAGGGGAGAATCCACCGGGGAGCTGTTTTTT.

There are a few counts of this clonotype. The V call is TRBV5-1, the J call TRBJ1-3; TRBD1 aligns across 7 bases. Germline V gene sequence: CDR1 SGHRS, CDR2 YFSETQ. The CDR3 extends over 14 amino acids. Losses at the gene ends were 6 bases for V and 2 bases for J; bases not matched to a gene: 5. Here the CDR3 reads CASTGGQPGNTIYF. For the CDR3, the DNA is TGCGCCAGCACCGGGGGACAGCCTGGAAACACCATATATTTT.

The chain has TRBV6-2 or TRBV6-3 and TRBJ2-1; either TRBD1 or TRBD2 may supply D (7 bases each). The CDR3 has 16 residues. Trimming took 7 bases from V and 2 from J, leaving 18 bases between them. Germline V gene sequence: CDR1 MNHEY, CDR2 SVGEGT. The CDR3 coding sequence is TGTGCCAGCACCTCCCGGGGGGACAGACCCTACAATGAGCAGTTCTTC. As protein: CASTSRGDRPYNEQFF.

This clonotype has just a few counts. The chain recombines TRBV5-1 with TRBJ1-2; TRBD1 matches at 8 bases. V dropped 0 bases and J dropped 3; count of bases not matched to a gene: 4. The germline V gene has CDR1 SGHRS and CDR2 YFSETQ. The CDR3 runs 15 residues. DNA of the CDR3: TGCGCCAGCAGCTTGGGTTGGGGACAGGACTATGGCTACACCTTC. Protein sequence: CASSLGWGQDYGYTF.